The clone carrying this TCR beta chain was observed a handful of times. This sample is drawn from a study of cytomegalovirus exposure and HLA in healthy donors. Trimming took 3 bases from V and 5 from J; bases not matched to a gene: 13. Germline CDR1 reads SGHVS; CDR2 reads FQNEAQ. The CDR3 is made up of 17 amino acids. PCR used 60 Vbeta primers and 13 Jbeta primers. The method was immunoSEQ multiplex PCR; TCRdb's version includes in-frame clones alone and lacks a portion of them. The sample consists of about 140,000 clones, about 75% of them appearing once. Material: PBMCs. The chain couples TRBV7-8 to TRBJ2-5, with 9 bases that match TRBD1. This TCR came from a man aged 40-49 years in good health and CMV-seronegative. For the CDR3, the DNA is TGTGCCAGCAGCTTGTTCTCCGGGACAGGGAGTACGGAGACCCAGTACTTC. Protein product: CASSLFSGTGSTETQYF.